The 22 T cell receptor beta chains in this list originate from one sample, sequenced in a study of radiation and T cells in renal cell carcinoma. This sample's treatment: treatment-naive control, cytoreductive nephrectomy. Some clones are missing from TCRdb's copy, which holds only in-frame ones; the method was immunoSEQ multiplex PCR. The sample has about 12,000 clones; less than 75% are singletons. Source: tumor tissue, taken from a patient whose treatment was nephrectomy without radiotherapy. Source of these receptors: an elderly woman with renal cell carcinoma.

The J gene is TRBJ2-2, the V gene TRBV5-4; 14 bases are a match to TRBD2. This CDR3 comprises 16 residues. Germline assignment: CDR1 SGHNT and CDR2 YYREEE (reference sequence). V was clipped by 4 bases and J by 5 bases; unmatched bases: 4. CDR3 residues: CASSAGTSGGTGELFF. DNA for the CDR3: TGTGCCAGCAGCGCCGGGACTAGCGGGGGTACCGGGGAGCTGTTTTTT. Using reference TRBV5-4 and TRBJ2-2 for the parts outside the CDR3, the full variable domain is ETGVTQSPTHLIKTRGQQVTLRCSSQSGHNTVSWYQQALGQGPQFIFQYYREEENGRGNFPPRFSGLQFPNYSSELNVNALELDDSALYLCASSAGTSGGTGELFFGEGSRLTVL.

The gene calls are TRBV5-1 and TRBJ1-2, with D uncertain. The CDR3 loop spans 15 amino acids. Germline assignment: CDR1 SGHRS and CDR2 YFSETQ. V was trimmed by 2 bases and J by 2 bases, leaving 13 bases between them. The CDR3 DNA reads as TGCGCCAGCAGCTTCCCTGGGGTACCCAACTATGGCTACACCTTC. Translation gives CASSFPGVPNYGYTF.

This clone is large (0.1 to 1%). V is TRBV27 and J is TRBJ1-1; 9 bases agree with TRBD1. CDR3 size: 15 residues. CDR1 MNHEY and CDR2 SMNVEV come from the germline V gene (reference sequence). V was pared by 5 bases and J by 5 bases, with 9 bases of the junction left unmatched. The CDR3 region has the DNA TGTGCCAGCAGTAAGGGACAGGGATGGTGGACTGAAGCTTTCTTT. Translated: CASSKGQGWWTEAFF.

Judged by abundance, this clone is medium-sized. This chain uses TRBV28 with TRBJ1-1, with D unresolved. The germline V gene encodes CDR1 MDHEN and CDR2 SYDVKM. The CDR3 has 11 residues. Trimming stripped 5 bases from V and 4 bases from J, with 5 bases between. The CDR3 protein is CASSTPTEAFF. The CDR3 DNA reads TGTGCCAGCAGTACCCCCACTGAAGCTTTCTTT.

V is TRBV5-3 and J is TRBJ1-1, with a possible D match to TRBD1 (5 bases). TRBV5-3 is an ORF for which the function is uncertain. V was pared by 8 bases and J by 7 bases, with 21 bases between. The CDR3 spans 14 residues. CDR3 DNA: TGTGCCAGCAGTCTGGCCGGCAGGGCTGGTGAAGCTTTCTTT. Translated, it gives CASSLAGRAGEAFF.

This sequence joins TRBV6-1 and TRBJ1-2; D unresolved. This CDR3 has 14 amino acids. Trimming shortened V by 4 bases and J by 8 bases, and 17 bases separated the two germline ends. CDR1 MNHNS and CDR2 SASEGT come from the germline V gene. CDR3 residues: CASSVDAKLRGYTF. DNA of the CDR3: TGTGCCAGCAGTGTCGATGCGAAACTGCGCGGCTACACCTTC.

V and J are TRBV25-1 and TRBJ2-5; 8 bases are shared with TRBD1. The trim removed 5 bases at V and 1 base at J, leaving 6 bases unmatched. CDR1 and CDR2 (germline): MGHDK, SYGVNS. The CDR3 sequence is 15 residues long. The CDR3 here is CASSPGQGGQETQYF. The CDR3, as DNA: TGTGCCAGCAGTCCCGGACAGGGAGGCCAAGAGACCCAGTACTTC. Supplemented by reference TRBV25-1 and TRBJ2-5, the full variable domain reads EADIYQTPRYLVIGTGKKITLECSQTMGHDKMYWYQQDPGMELHLIHYSYGVNSTEKGDLSSESTVSRIRTEHFPLTLESARPSHTSQYLCASSPGQGGQETQYFGPGTRLLVL.

By frequency in the sample, this clone is medium-sized. The chain couples TRBV27 to TRBJ1-1; D not resolved. The CDR3 length is 13 residues. Trimming removed 8 bases at V and 0 bases at J, with 10 bases between. Germline assignment: CDR1 MNHEY and CDR2 SMNVEV (reference sequence). In DNA form, the CDR3 reads TGTGCCAGCCGGGTAAGCCTGAACACTGAAGCTTTCTTT. As protein: CASRVSLNTEAFF.

This clone turned up a few times. The V and J genes are TRBV4-1 and TRBJ2-1; perhaps TRBD2 as D (6 bases). V lost 6 bases and J lost 7, with 19 bases in between. The CDR3 contains 15 residues. Germline V gives CDR1 MGHRA, CDR2 YSYEKL. The CDR3 loop is CASSTTRRGGNEQFF. CDR3 coding DNA: TGCGCCAGCAGTACGACCAGACGTGGAGGGAATGAGCAGTTCTTC.

V gene TRBV14 combines with J gene TRBJ2-7; D is unresolved. V lost 5 bases and J 3 bases, leaving 5 bases between the germline ends. The CDR3 has 11 residues. CDR1 and CDR2 from the germline V gene are SGHDN and FVKESK. CDR3 sequence (DNA): TGTGCCAGCAGCTCACACTACGAGCAGTACGTC. It specifies CASSSHYEQYV.

The chain is built from TRBV7-9 and TRBJ2-5; D perhaps matches TRBD1 (6 bases). This CDR3 has 14 residues. Trimming cost V 4 bases and J 1 base, with 10 bases left between them. In germline, CDR1 is SEHNR, CDR2 FQNEAQ (reference sequence). CDR3 DNA: TGTGCCAGCAGCTCTGACAGGTTCCAAGAGACCCAGTACTTC. This sequence encodes CASSSDRFQETQYF. Full variable domain (rest looked up from reference TRBV7-9 and TRBJ2-5): DTGVSQNPRHKITKRGQNVTFRCDPISEHNRLYWYRQTLGQGPEFLTYFQNEAQLEKSRLLSDRFSAERPKGSFSTLEIQRTEQGDSAMYLCASSSDRFQETQYFGPGTRLLVL.

This clone is medium-sized. The CDR3 is CASSQGLGTDTQYF. CDR3 sequence (DNA): TGCGCCAGCAGCCAGGGACTAGGCACAGATACGCAGTATTTT. V gene TRBV4-3 combines with J gene TRBJ2-3; 8 nucleotides line up with TRBD2. J gave up 1 base and V 3 bases, and 0 bases lay outside the gene matches. Germline CDR1 reads LGHNA; CDR2 reads YSLEER. This CDR3 is 14 amino acids long.

The V call is TRBV4-1, the J call TRBJ1-2; D possibly corresponds to TRBD1 (6 bases). The CDR3 loop spans 14 amino acids. Germline-derived CDR1 and CDR2 are MGHRA and YSYEKL. Trimming removed 0 bases at V and 4 bases at J, with 9 bases between. The CDR3 nucleotides read TGCGCCAGCAGCCAAGATGGGGGCCTCTATGGCTACACCTTC. Its protein is CASSQDGGLYGYTF.

The chain couples TRBV7-6 to TRBJ2-3, with 8 bases that match TRBD2. The CDR3 length is 18 residues. The trim removed 5 bases at V and 0 bases at J, leaving 13 bases unmatched. Germline CDR1 reads SGHVS; CDR2 reads FNYEAQ. This CDR3 reads CASSITSGTHSSTDTQYF. Written as DNA, the CDR3 is TGTGCCAGCAGCATTACTAGCGGAACACACTCTAGCACAGATACGCAGTATTTT.

This clone is medium-sized (0.01 to 0.1%) within its sample. This rearrangement joins TRBV5-5 to TRBJ1-5, with D perhaps TRBD1 (5 bases). V lost 3 bases, J lost 3 bases, and 10 bases lay in between. The CDR3 covers 14 residues. Germline V gene sequence: CDR1 SGHKS, CDR2 YYEKEE (reference sequence). The CDR3 reads CASSSEGINQPQHF. The DNA of the CDR3 is TGTGCCAGCAGCTCCGAGGGGATCAATCAGCCCCAGCATTTT.

The chain has TRBV5-1 and TRBJ2-5; 8 bases match TRBD1. The V gene end was trimmed by 3 bases and the J gene end by 3 bases; junction bases not matched to a gene: 7. This CDR3 spans 15 amino acids. Germline V gene lookup returns CDR1 SGHRS and CDR2 YFSETQ. The CDR3 sequence is CASSSGQGGEETQYF. The DNA of the CDR3 is TGCGCCAGCAGCTCCGGACAGGGTGGAGAAGAGACCCAGTACTTC.

The chain carries TRBV27 and TRBJ2-6; TRBD1 matches 10 bases. V dropped 4 bases and J dropped 3; count of bases not matched to a gene: 9. The germline gives CDR1 MNHEY, CDR2 SMNVEV (reference sequence). This CDR3 has 18 amino acids. The CDR3 DNA reads TGTGCCAGCAGTTCTGAGACAGGGGGCGCGGGTGGGGCCAACGTCCTGACTTTC. Translation gives CASSSETGGAGGANVLTF.

This clone was picked up a small number of times. This chain connects TRBV6-1 to TRBJ2-7; D is uncertain. This CDR3 is 13 amino acids long. V lost 6 bases to trimming and J lost 3 bases, with 12 bases between them. The germline V gene encodes CDR1 MNHNS and CDR2 SASEGT. CDR3 amino acids: CASSYNRLYEQYV. The CDR3 nucleotides read TGTGCCAGCAGCTACAACAGACTCTACGAGCAGTACGTC.

The chain recombines TRBV4-3 with TRBJ2-3; D perhaps matches TRBD2 (5 bases). This CDR3 contains 15 residues. Trimming took off 2 bases at V and 2 bases at J, with 11 bases between the two ends. Germline V gene lookup returns CDR1 LGHNA and CDR2 YSLEER. Written as DNA, the CDR3 is TGCGCCAGCAGCCAAAGGCGGGTCCACACAGATACGCAGTATTTT. It codes for CASSQRRVHTDTQYF.

The chain has TRBV10-2 and TRBJ1-1; D not certain. The germline CDR1 and CDR2 sequences are WSHSY and SAAADI. Trimming cost V 1 base and J 0 bases, with 9 bases left between them. The CDR3 sequence is 15 residues long. CDR3 coding DNA: TGCGCCAGCAGTGAGTTGTCCGGCTTGAACACTGAAGCTTTCTTT. Translation gives CASSELSGLNTEAFF.

CDR3 loop: CASSARTGGTNTEAFF. The CDR3 region has the DNA TGTGCCAGCAGTGCCCGGACAGGGGGCACTAACACTGAAGCTTTCTTT. V gene TRBV6-1 combines with J gene TRBJ1-1; 11 bases line up with TRBD1. Trimming removed 4 bases from V and 2 bases from J; junction bases left unmatched: 6. Per germline, CDR1 MNHNS and CDR2 SASEGT. The CDR3 contains 16 residues.

The chain joins TRBV7-9 to TRBJ2-5, with D perhaps matching TRBD1 (5 bases). Germline V gene data show CDR1 as SEHNR and CDR2 as FQNEAQ (reference sequence). The CDR3 spans 15 residues. V was clipped by 2 bases and J by 1 base, with 11 bases between them. DNA for the CDR3: TGTGCCAGCAGCTTATTCCGAGACAGCCAAGAGACCCAGTACTTC. Translation gives CASSLFRDSQETQYF.